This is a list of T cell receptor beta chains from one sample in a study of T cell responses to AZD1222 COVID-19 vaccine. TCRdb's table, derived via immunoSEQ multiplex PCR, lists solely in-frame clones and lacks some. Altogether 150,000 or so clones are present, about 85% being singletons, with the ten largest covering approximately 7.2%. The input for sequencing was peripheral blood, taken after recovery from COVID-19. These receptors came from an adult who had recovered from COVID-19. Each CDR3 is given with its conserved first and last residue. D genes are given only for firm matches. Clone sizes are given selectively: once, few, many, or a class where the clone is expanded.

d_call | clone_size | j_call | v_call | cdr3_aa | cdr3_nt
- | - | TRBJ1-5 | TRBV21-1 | CASSNVRHYQPQHF | TGTGCCAGCAGCAATGTGAGGCACTATCAGCCCCAGCATTTT
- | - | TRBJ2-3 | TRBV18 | CASSPPSSADTQYF | TGTGCCAGCTCACCACCGTCTAGCGCAGATACGCAGTATTTT
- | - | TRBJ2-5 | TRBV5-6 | CASSFSRETQYF | TGTGCCAGCAGCTTCTCGAGGGAGACCCAGTACTTC
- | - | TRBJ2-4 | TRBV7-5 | CVRSLLTGGTRLAKNIQYF | TGTGTCAGAAGCTTGTTGACAGGGGGGACCCGGTTAGCCAAAAACATTCAGTACTTC
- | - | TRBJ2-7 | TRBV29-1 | CSVFAQPYEQYF | TGCAGCGTTTTTGCCCAGCCCTACGAGCAGTACTTC
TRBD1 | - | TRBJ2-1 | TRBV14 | CASSQAGTGFNNEQFF | TGTGCCAGCAGCCAAGCTGGGACAGGGTTCAACAATGAGCAGTTCTTC
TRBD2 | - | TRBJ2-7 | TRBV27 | CASSYGGTSGFSYEQYF | TGTGCCAGCAGTTATGGGGGTACTAGCGGGTTTTCCTACGAGCAGTACTTC
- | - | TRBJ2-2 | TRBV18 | CASSPSGHITNTGELFF | TGTGCCAGCTCACCATCGGGGCATATAACGAACACCGGGGAGCTGTTTTTT
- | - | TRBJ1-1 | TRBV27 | CASGGSAEIEAFF | TGTGCCAGTGGCGGATCCGCTGAAATTGAAGCTTTCTTT
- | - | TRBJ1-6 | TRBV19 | CASSIDRVGTSSYNSPLHF | TGTGCCAGTAGTATAGATCGAGTGGGCACCAGCTCCTATAATTCACCCCTCCACTTT
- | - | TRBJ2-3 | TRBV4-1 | CASSQGAVTDTQYF | TGCGCCAGCAGCCAAGGGGCGGTCACAGATACGCAGTATTTT
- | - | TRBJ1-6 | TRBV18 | CASSMQGRGSSPLHF | TGTGCCAGCTCAATGCAGGGAAGGGGTTCTTCACCCCTCCACTTT
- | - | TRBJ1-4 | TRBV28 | CASKVPGGIEKLFF | TGTGCCAGCAAGGTACCGGGGGGGATTGAAAAACTGTTTTTT
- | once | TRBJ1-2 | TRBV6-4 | CASSGPGTNGYTF | TGTGCCAGCAGTGGCCCCGGGACAAATGGCTACACCTTC
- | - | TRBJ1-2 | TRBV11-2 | CASSLAGTHGYTF | TGTGCCAGCAGCCTAGCGGGGACCCATGGCTACACCTTC
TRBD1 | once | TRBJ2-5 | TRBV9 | CASSGGQGRETQYF | TGTGCCAGCAGCGGGGGACAGGGGAGAGAGACCCAGTACTTC
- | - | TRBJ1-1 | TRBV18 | CASSPVSGSNTEAFF | TGTGCCAGCTCACCAGTCAGCGGTTCCAACACTGAAGCTTTCTTT
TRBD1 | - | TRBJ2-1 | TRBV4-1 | CASSQAGTVNEQFF | TGCGCCAGCAGCCAAGCCGGGACAGTCAATGAGCAGTTCTTC
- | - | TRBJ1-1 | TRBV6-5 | CASNYGKGILAFF | TGTGCCAGCAACTACGGGAAAGGCATTCTGGCTTTCTTT
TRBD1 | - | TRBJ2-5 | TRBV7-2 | CASSPGGGQGKTQYF | TGTGCCAGCAGTCCCGGCGGGGGACAGGGGAAGACCCAGTACTTC
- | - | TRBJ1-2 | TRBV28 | CASSSVRGYTF | TGTGCCAGCAGTTCAGTCCGGGGCTACACCTTC
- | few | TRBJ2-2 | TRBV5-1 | CASGTPGSIGELFF | TGCGCCAGTGGGACTCCCGGATCTATCGGGGAGCTGTTTTTT
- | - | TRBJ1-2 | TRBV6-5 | CASSYTGNGYTF | TGTGCCAGCAGTTACACGGGTAATGGCTACACCTTC
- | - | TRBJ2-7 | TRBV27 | CASGRPYEQYF | TGTGCCAGCGGCCGCCCCTACGAGCAGTACTTC
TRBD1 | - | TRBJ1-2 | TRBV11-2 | CASSPWDRQQHGYTF | TGTGCCAGCAGCCCCTGGGACAGGCAGCAGCATGGCTACACCTTC